A selection of T cell receptor beta chains follows, all from one sample in a study of type 1 regulatory T cells. No antigen has been identified for these receptors. MiXCR, run by TCRdb on the reads, gives a single entry per CDR3 protein. The table lists over 55,000 distinct CDR3 sequences, about 69% of them singletons. Sequencing was performed on cultured T cells, either the whole culture or a sorted T cell fraction (not recorded which). These receptor sequences come from a human donor in good health. Each CDR3 is given with its conserved first and last residue. Each record gives: J gene, V gene, clone size, D gene, CDR3 protein, CDR3 DNA. A D gene is named only where the DNA matches it firmly. Some rows mark clone size as missing; the rest say once, few, many or name a class of expanded clone.

>TRBJ2-7|TRBV7-9|.|TRBD2
CASSRTSGRSNEQYF
TGTGCCAGCAGCCGGACTAGCGGGAGGAGCAACGAGCAGTACTTC
>TRBJ1-2|TRBV28|.|.
CASSPRLLGYGYTF
TGTGCCAGCAGTCCGAGGCTACTAGGGTATGGCTACACCTTC
>TRBJ2-2|TRBV7-3|.|TRBD1
CASSRTGNTGELFF
TGTGCCAGCAGTAGGACAGGGAACACCGGGGAGCTGTTTTTT
>TRBJ1-5|TRBV30|medium-sized|TRBD1
CAWSAGTVNNQPQHF
TGTGCCTGGAGTGCCGGGACAGTTAACAATCAGCCCCAGCATTTT
>TRBJ2-5|TRBV6-6|.|.
CASSYEVETQYF
TGTGCCAGCAGTTACGAGGTCGAGACCCAGTACTTC
>TRBJ2-1|TRBV12-3/TRBV12-4|.|TRBD1
CASRSGTGNNEQFF
TGTGCCAGCAGATCCGGGACAGGGAACAATGAGCAGTTCTTC
>TRBJ2-7|TRBV18|.|.
CASSIAEGEQYF
TGTGCCAGCTCCATAGCAGAGGGGGAGCAGTACTTC
>TRBJ1-1|TRBV20-1|.|.
CSASSRNTEAFF
TGCAGTGCTAGTTCCAGAAACACTGAAGCTTTCTTT
>TRBJ1-1|TRBV4-1|.|.
CASSQGMARKNTEAFF
TGCGCCAGCAGCCAAGGAATGGCCAGGAAGAACACTGAAGCTTTCTTT
>TRBJ2-1|TRBV4-2|.|TRBD1
CASSQYTGGIEQFF
TGTGCCAGCAGCCAGTATACAGGGGGCATTGAGCAGTTCTTC
>TRBJ1-3|TRBV7-6|.|.
CASSPGVGVSGNTIYF
TGTGCCAGCAGCCCTGGGGTCGGGGTCTCTGGAAACACCATATATTTT
>TRBJ1-2|TRBV7-9|once|TRBD1
CASSSQGQASYGYTF
TGTGCCAGCAGCTCCCAGGGACAGGCCTCCTATGGCTACACCTTC
>TRBJ2-6|TRBV4-2|.|TRBD1
CASSQDQTGAGGANVLTF
TGTGCCAGCAGCCAAGATCAAACAGGGGCTGGTGGGGCCAACGTCCTGACTTTC
>TRBJ2-2|TRBV18|few|TRBD1
CASSQGTVANTGELFF
TGTGCCAGCTCACAAGGGACAGTTGCGAACACCGGGGAGCTGTTTTTT
>TRBJ2-1|TRBV19|.|.
CASSNRDNEQFF
TGTGCCAGTAGTAACCGGGACAACGAGCAGTTCTTC
>TRBJ2-1|TRBV4-2|.|TRBD2
CASSVRTSGKDEQFF
TGTGCCAGCAGCGTCCGGACTAGCGGGAAAGATGAGCAGTTCTTC
>TRBJ1-2|TRBV5-1|.|TRBD1
CASSLEGTGTYNYGYTF
TGCGCCAGCAGCTTGGAGGGGACAGGGACCTATAACTATGGCTACACCTTC
>TRBJ2-1|TRBV20-1|.|TRBD2
CSATAPGLAGFDEQFF
TGCAGTGCTACAGCACCGGGACTAGCGGGATTCGATGAGCAGTTCTTC
>TRBJ1-5|TRBV4-3|few|.
CASSHERGDQPQHF
TGCGCCAGCAGCCACGAAAGGGGCGATCAGCCCCAGCATTTT
>TRBJ2-5|TRBV10-3|few|TRBD2
CAIRGTSGVQETQYF
TGTGCCATCAGGGGGACTAGCGGAGTCCAAGAGACCCAGTACTTC
>TRBJ1-1|TRBV20-1|.|.
CSARGGIITEAFF
TGCAGTGCTAGAGGAGGGATCATCACTGAAGCTTTCTTT
>TRBJ1-2|TRBV20-1|.|TRBD1
CSASRTGPEGGYTF
TGCAGTGCTAGTCGGACAGGGCCCGAAGGGGGCTACACCTTC
>TRBJ2-7|TRBV7-2|.|.
CASSLLSLSYEQYF
TGTGCCAGCAGCTTACTCAGTCTTTCCTACGAGCAGTACTTC
>TRBJ2-3|TRBV4-1|few|TRBD1
CASSQVPGTGLTDTQYF
TGCGCCAGCAGCCAAGTCCCAGGGACAGGGCTGACAGATACGCAGTATTTT
>TRBJ2-3|TRBV6-2/TRBV6-3|many|TRBD2
CASRQASGSGDTQYF
TGTGCCAGCAGACAGGCTAGCGGGAGTGGAGATACGCAGTATTTT
>TRBJ1-2|TRBV5-8|.|.
CASSLDYSDGYTF
TGTGCCAGCAGCTTGGATTACTCAGATGGCTACACCTTC
>TRBJ2-7|TRBV12-3/TRBV12-4|.|TRBD1
CASSLRQGAYEQYF
TGTGCCAGCAGTCTGAGACAGGGAGCCTACGAGCAGTACTTC
>TRBJ2-2|TRBV20-1|.|.
CSARSGSRTGELFF
TGCAGTGCTAGAAGTGGGAGTAGGACCGGGGAGCTGTTTTTT
>TRBJ1-1|TRBV5-5|few|.
CASSLSRTRAEAFF
TGTGCCAGCAGCTTGTCCCGGACTAGGGCTGAAGCTTTCTTT
>TRBJ2-7|TRBV2|.|TRBD2
CASSEDLAGVYEQYF
TGTGCCAGCAGTGAAGATTTAGCGGGAGTCTACGAGCAGTACTTC
>TRBJ2-3|TRBV6-6|once|.
CASSWMRGTSTDTQYF
TGTGCCAGCAGTTGGATGCGGGGCACTAGCACAGATACGCAGTATTTT
>TRBJ2-1|TRBV3-1|.|.
CASSHGNGGQFF
TGTGCCAGCAGCCACGGTAACGGTGGGCAGTTCTTC
>TRBJ1-6|TRBV7-9|few|.
CASSLAGTYNSPLHF
TGTGCCAGCAGCTTAGCCGGGACCTATAATTCACCCCTCCACTTT
>TRBJ2-2|TRBV27|.|.
CASSWAGTTGELFF
TGTGCCAGCAGTTGGGCAGGGACCACCGGGGAGCTGTTTTTT
>TRBJ2-7|TRBV6-2/TRBV6-3|.|.
CASSVPTLSYEQYF
TGTGCCAGCAGCGTCCCGACGCTCTCCTACGAGCAGTACTTC
>TRBJ2-3|TRBV5-3|.|TRBD2
CARSLGAGSEDTQYF
TGTGCCAGAAGCTTGGGAGCGGGATCGGAGGATACGCAGTATTTT
>TRBJ1-5|TRBV6-2/TRBV6-3|.|.
CASSGTSQPQHF
TGTGCCAGCAGTGGGACCTCTCAGCCCCAGCATTTT
>TRBJ1-2|TRBV4-2|few|.
CASSQEQGYGYTF
TGTGCCAGCAGCCAGGAACAGGGTTATGGCTACACCTTC
>TRBJ2-7|TRBV18|many|.
CASSPSSAEQYF
TGTGCCAGCTCACCGTCCTCAGCGGAGCAGTACTTC
>TRBJ2-2|TRBV5-4|.|.
CASSPDRVAGELFF
TGTGCCAGCAGCCCGGATCGGGTTGCCGGGGAGCTGTTTTTT
>TRBJ2-3|TRBV20-1|.|.
CSAREGGPDTQYF
TGCAGTGCTAGAGAAGGGGGACCAGATACGCAGTATTTT
>TRBJ2-2|TRBV19|.|.
CASSIQGNTGELFF
TGTGCCAGTAGTATACAGGGAAACACCGGGGAGCTGTTTTTT
>TRBJ2-1|TRBV6-5|.|.
CASSPAGNNEQFF
TGTGCCAGCAGCCCCGCGGGGAACAATGAGCAGTTCTTC
>TRBJ2-7|TRBV20-1|.|.
CSARDLRQGPLEQYF
TGCAGTGCTAGAGATCTTCGCCAGGGTCCCCTCGAGCAGTACTTC